These 15 T cell receptor beta chains were sequenced from one sample in a study of beta chain features in type 1 diabetes. The sequenced template was cDNA made from the entire isolated RNA. Measured with immunoSEQ multiplex PCR; TCRdb has only the in-frame clones, and not every one. This sample yields around 400,000 clones, of which about 16% are seen a single time; around 0.02% belongs to the top ten. The material sequenced was naive CD4+ T cells from blood. Every receptor here comes from a woman aged 18-29 years in good health.

This clone turned up a few times. The chain joins TRBV7-9 to TRBJ1-2; 8 nucleotides line up with TRBD1. Germline V gives CDR1 SEHNR, CDR2 FQNEAQ (reference sequence). The CDR3 is 12 residues long. Unmatched junction bases numbered 3, after V lost 4 bases and J lost 8 bases. In nucleotides, the CDR3 is TGTGCCAGCAGCTCTCCAGGGGGCGGCTACACCTTC. Protein sequence: CASSSPGGGYTF. Supplemented by reference TRBV7-9 and TRBJ1-2, the full variable domain reads DTGVSQNPRHKITKRGQNVTFRCDPISEHNRLYWYRQTLGQGPEFLTYFQNEAQLEKSRLLSDRFSAERPKGSFSTLEIQRTEQGDSAMYLCASSSPGGGYTFGSGTRLTVV.

The chain joins TRBV19 to TRBJ2-1; a weak D match, TRBD1 (6 bases). V was shortened by 2 bases and J by 9 bases, with 14 bases between the two germline ends. The length of the CDR3 is 14 residues. Germline assignment: CDR1 LNHDA and CDR2 SQIVND (reference sequence). CDR3 amino acids: CASSIRGIGGEQFF. The CDR3 coding sequence is TGTGCCAGTAGTATACGGGGAATAGGGGGTGAGCAGTTCTTC.

This clone was observed a few times. The chain recombines TRBV28 with TRBJ2-5, with 14 bases identical to TRBD2. Trimming cost V 3 bases and J 5 bases; bases outside gene matches: 5. CDR3 length equals 16 residues. The V gene's germline CDR1 is MDHEN and CDR2 SYDVKM. CDR3: CASSLGGLAGAETQYF. DNA of the CDR3: TGTGCCAGCAGTTTGGGGGGACTAGCGGGAGCCGAGACCCAGTACTTC.

In this sample, this clone turned up a few times. This chain connects TRBV30 to TRBJ2-7; D possibly corresponds to TRBD2 (5 bases). Trimming removed 2 bases from V and 0 bases from J, with 14 bases in between. Per germline, CDR1 GTSNPN and CDR2 SVGIG (reference sequence). There are 15 residues in the CDR3. The CDR3 is CAWSYQRASSYEQYF. DNA for the CDR3: TGTGCCTGGAGTTACCAGAGGGCGAGCTCCTACGAGCAGTACTTC.

V and J are TRBV30 and TRBJ2-7; tentative D call: TRBD2 (6 bases). V was pared by 8 bases and J by 4 bases, with 12 bases between. CDR3 size: 11 residues. The V gene's germline CDR1 is GTSNPN and CDR2 SVGIG (reference sequence). As DNA, the CDR3 is TGTGCCCACGGGAGTGGGTACGAGCAGTACTTC. The encoded protein is CAHGSGYEQYF.

The CDR3 sequence: CASSLVVYNEQFF. In DNA, the CDR3 is TGTGCCAGCAGCTTAGTAGTCTACAATGAGCAGTTCTTC. The chain couples TRBV7-8 to TRBJ2-1; no firm D call. V was trimmed by 1 base and J by 3 bases, leaving 4 bases between them. This CDR3 spans 13 amino acids. From germline, CDR1 is SGHVS and CDR2 FQNEAQ.

The chain carries TRBV30 and TRBJ2-7, with TRBD1 identical over 9 bases. V lost 5 bases to trimming and J lost 3 bases; unmatched junction nucleotides: 8. CDR1 is GTSNPN, CDR2 SVGIG, per germline (reference sequence). The CDR3 covers 14 residues. CDR3 nucleotides: TGTGCCTGGGAACCGGGACAGGGATTCTACGAGCAGTACTTC. Translation: CAWEPGQGFYEQYF.

The chain carries TRBV15 and TRBJ1-2; 7 bases align to TRBD1. J gave up 6 bases and V 1 base, and 11 bases lay outside the gene matches. The length of the CDR3 is 16 residues. Looked up from germline, CDR1 is LNHNV and CDR2 is YYDKDF (reference sequence). The CDR3 coding sequence is TGTGCCACCAGCAGAGTGTTGACAGGGCAATCGAATGGCTACACCTTC. Its translation is CATSRVLTGQSNGYTF.

This clone has only a few counts. CDR3 region: CTGTRGSYGYTF. Written as DNA, the CDR3 is TGTACCGGGACACGAGGGAGCTATGGCTACACCTTC. The chain couples TRBV30 to TRBJ1-2, with TRBD1 as a possible D gene (6 bases). Germline CDR1 and CDR2: GTSNPN and SVGIG (reference sequence). CDR3 length: 12 amino acids.

In this sample, this clone turned up a few times. The chain links TRBV4-1 to TRBJ2-7; D unclear. Germline V CDR1 and CDR2: MGHRA, YSYEKL. With 4 bases removed from V and 0 bases from J, the gap between germline ends came to 16 bases. The CDR3 is 16 amino acids. CDR3 coding DNA: TGCGCCAGCAGCCTAAGAGAGGAAGTTCCCTCCTACGAGCAGTACTTC. Encoded protein: CASSLREEVPSYEQYF.

The chain employs TRBV7-9 and TRBJ2-3, with D unresolved. This CDR3 has 15 amino acids. The V and J ends lost 3 bases and 0 bases respectively, with 10 bases between them. Germline V gives CDR1 SEHNR, CDR2 FQNEAQ (reference sequence). The chain's CDR3 is CASSFNRASTDTQYF. In nucleotides, the CDR3 is TGTGCCAGCAGCTTTAACCGAGCTAGCACAGATACGCAGTATTTT. The whole variable domain, filled in from reference TRBV7-9 and TRBJ2-3, reads DTGVSQNPRHKITKRGQNVTFRCDPISEHNRLYWYRQTLGQGPEFLTYFQNEAQLEKSRLLSDRFSAERPKGSFSTLEIQRTEQGDSAMYLCASSFNRASTDTQYFGPGTRLTVL.

This clone was detected only a few times. V usage is TRBV27 and J usage is TRBJ2-1, with 11 bases matching TRBD2. The CDR3 loop spans 15 amino acids. Germline CDR1 and CDR2: MNHEY and SMNVEV (reference sequence). Trimming at V came to 5 bases and at J to 7 bases, leaving 7 bases not matched to a gene. In nucleotides, the CDR3 is TGTGCCAGCAGTCCTAGCGGGAGGTGGAGGAATGAGCAGTTCTTC. Its translation: CASSPSGRWRNEQFF.

The rearrangement uses TRBV7-3 and TRBJ2-7; TRBD1 aligns across 8 bases. CDR1 is SGHTA and CDR2 is FQGTGA in the germline V gene. V shed 4 bases, J shed 5 bases, and the junction held 7 bases outside the gene matches. The CDR3 loop spans 14 amino acids. CDR3 sequence (DNA): TGTGCCAGCAGCTCGGGACAGGTCAAGGACGAGCAGTACTTC. Protein sequence: CASSSGQVKDEQYF. Supplemented by reference TRBV7-3 and TRBJ2-7, the full variable domain reads GAGVSQTPSNKVTEKGKYVELRCDPISGHTALYWYRQSLGQGPEFLIYFQGTGAADDSGLPNDRFFAVRPEGSVSTLKIQRTERGDSAVYLCASSSGQVKDEQYFGPGTRLTVT.

This sequence joins TRBV29-1 and TRBJ2-7, with 9 bases lining up with TRBD2. The CDR3 spans 14 residues. Per the germline V gene, CDR1 is SQVTM and CDR2 is ANQGSEA. J gave up 5 bases and V 5 bases, and 10 bases lay outside the gene matches. The DNA for the CDR3 is TGCAGCGTTAGACGAGGGACTAGCTTCGACGAGCAGTACTTC. It translates to CSVRRGTSFDEQYF.

The CDR3 coding sequence is TGCAGCGTCCAACAGGGGAACTATGGCTACACCTTC. As protein: CSVQQGNYGYTF. This chain joins TRBV29-1 and TRBJ1-2; 7 bases are shared with TRBD1. The germline V gene encodes CDR1 SQVTM and CDR2 ANQGSEA. V was clipped by 6 bases and J by 2 bases; unmatched bases: 3. This CDR3 comprises 12 residues.